What follows are 9 T cell receptor beta chains derived from one specimen sequenced in a study of cytomegalovirus exposure and HLA in healthy donors. A multiplex PCR was run with 60 Vbeta primers and 13 Jbeta primers. Clones were sequenced by immunoSEQ multiplex PCR, and TCRdb holds only the in-frame ones, with some missing. The sample holds about 110,000 clones, just over 70% seen once. The sample taken for sequencing was PBMCs. All receptors derive from a boy aged 5-17 years in good health and CMV-seronegative.

This chain links TRBV29-1 with TRBJ2-3, with 10 positions matching TRBD2. The trim removed 6 bases at V and 11 bases at J, leaving 14 bases unmatched. The germline V gene has CDR1 SQVTM and CDR2 ANQGSEA. This CDR3 has 14 residues. CDR3 nucleotide sequence: TGCAGCGTCGGACTAGCGGTGCGGCTTGGTAAGCAGTATTTT. Translated: CSVGLAVRLGKQYF.

The V gene is TRBV6-1, the J gene TRBJ2-1, with 7 bases lining up with TRBD2. J lost 7 bases, V lost 8 bases, and 14 bases had no gene match. Germline V gene data show CDR1 as MNHNS and CDR2 as SASEGT. This CDR3 spans 15 amino acids. CDR3 region: CASRQGLSLGNEQFF. DNA of the CDR3: TGTGCCAGCCGCCAGGGACTATCTTTGGGTAATGAGCAGTTCTTC.

The gene calls are TRBV6-4 and TRBJ2-2; unclear D gene. The CDR3 sequence is 14 residues long. V was trimmed by 0 bases and J by 3 bases, leaving 5 bases between them. Germline loops: CDR1 MRHNA, CDR2 SNTAGT. CDR3 nucleotides: TGTGCCAGCAGTGACTCTCCGGACACCGGGGAGCTGTTTTTT. This sequence encodes CASSDSPDTGELFF.

The genes are TRBV29-1 and TRBJ2-5; perhaps TRBD2 as D (5 bases). This CDR3 has 13 residues. Germline V CDR1 and CDR2: SQVTM, ANQGSEA. With 7 bases removed from V and 5 bases from J, the gap between germline ends came to 17 bases. CDR3 DNA sequence: TGCAGCGCCTCAACCGGGATATGGGAGACCCAGTACTTC. This codes for CSASTGIWETQYF.

The chain combines TRBV6-6 with TRBJ2-7; 12 nucleotides match TRBD2. This CDR3 has 15 amino acids. Germline trimming cut 2 bases from V and 6 bases from J; bases unmatched to any gene: 5. Germline CDR1 reads MNHNY; CDR2 reads SVGAGI (reference sequence). The chain's CDR3 is CASSYAGTSGPEQYF. CDR3 nucleotide sequence: TGTGCCAGCAGTTACGCCGGGACTAGCGGGCCCGAGCAGTACTTC.

In its sample, this clone was seen a few times. CDR3 DNA sequence: TGTGCCAGCAGCTTCCAGGGTATAGTAGAGACCCAGTACTTC. It yields the protein CASSFQGIVETQYF. The genes are TRBV7-2 and TRBJ2-5, with TRBD1 as a possible D gene (5 bases). The length of the CDR3 is 14 residues. The germline gives CDR1 SGHTA, CDR2 FQGNSA. V dropped 3 bases and J dropped 4 bases, with 12 bases sitting between them.

The V call is TRBV7-3, the J call TRBJ1-1; the D is unclear. V was shortened by 4 bases and J by 3 bases, with 9 bases between the two germline ends. Germline V lookup: CDR1 SGHTA, CDR2 FQGTGA. The CDR3 has 13 residues. This chain's CDR3 is CASSSSPDTEAFF. CDR3 coding DNA: TGTGCCAGCAGCTCCTCCCCAGACACTGAAGCTTTCTTT.

V is TRBV15 and J is TRBJ1-2, with 7 bases lining up with TRBD1. The germline gives CDR1 LNHNV, CDR2 YYDKDF (reference sequence). Trimming removed 1 base from V and 8 bases from J; junction bases left unmatched: 7. The CDR3 sequence is 14 residues long. The CDR3, as DNA: TGTGCCACCAGCAGAGCTACAGGGGCGAAGGGCTACACCTTC. Its translation is CATSRATGAKGYTF. Full variable domain (missing parts from reference TRBV15 and TRBJ1-2): DAMVIQNPRYQVTQFGKPVTLSCSQTLNHNVMYWYQQKSSQAPKLLFHYYDKDFNNEADTPDNFQSRRPNTSFCFLDIRSPGLGDTAMYLCATSRATGAKGYTFGSGTRLTVV.

V is TRBV6-5 and J is TRBJ1-5; 7 nucleotides match TRBD1. CDR1 and CDR2 from the germline V gene are MNHEY and SVGAGI. The CDR3 has 15 amino acids. J gave up 0 bases and V 8 bases, and 7 bases lay outside the gene matches. CDR3 DNA sequence: TGTGCCAGCGGACGGGGGACAGATAGCAATCAGCCCCAGCATTTT. Translation gives CASGRGTDSNQPQHF.